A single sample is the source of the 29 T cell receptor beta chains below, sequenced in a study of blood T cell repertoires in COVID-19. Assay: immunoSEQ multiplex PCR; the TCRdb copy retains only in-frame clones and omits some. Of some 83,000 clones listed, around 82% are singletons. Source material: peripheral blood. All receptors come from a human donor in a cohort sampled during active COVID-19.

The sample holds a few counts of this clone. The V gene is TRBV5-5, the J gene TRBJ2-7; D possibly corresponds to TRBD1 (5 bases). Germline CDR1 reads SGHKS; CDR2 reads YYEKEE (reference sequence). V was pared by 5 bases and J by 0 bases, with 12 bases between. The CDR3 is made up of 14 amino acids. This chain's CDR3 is CASSRGRSSYEQYF. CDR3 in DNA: TGTGCCAGCAGTAGGGGCAGATCCTCCTACGAGCAGTACTTC.

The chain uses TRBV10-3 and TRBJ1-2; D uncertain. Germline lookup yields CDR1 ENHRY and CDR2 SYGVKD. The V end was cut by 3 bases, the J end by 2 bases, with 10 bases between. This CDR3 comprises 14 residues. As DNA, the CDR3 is TGTGCCATCAGTGAAGCCAGCGTCAACTATGGCTACACCTTC. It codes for CAISEASVNYGYTF.

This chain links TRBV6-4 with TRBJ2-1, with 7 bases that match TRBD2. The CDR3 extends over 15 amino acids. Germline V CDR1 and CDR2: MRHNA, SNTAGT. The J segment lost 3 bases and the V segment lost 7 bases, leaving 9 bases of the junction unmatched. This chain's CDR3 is CASTEGLDLYNEQFF. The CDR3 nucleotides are TGTGCCAGCACCGAAGGACTAGATCTCTACAATGAGCAGTTCTTC.

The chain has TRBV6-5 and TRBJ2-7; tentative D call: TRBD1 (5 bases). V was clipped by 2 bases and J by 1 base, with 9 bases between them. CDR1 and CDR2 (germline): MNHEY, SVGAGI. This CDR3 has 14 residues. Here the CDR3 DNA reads TGTGCCAGCAGTTACCTCCGACAGTCCTACGAGCAGTACTTC. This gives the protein CASSYLRQSYEQYF.

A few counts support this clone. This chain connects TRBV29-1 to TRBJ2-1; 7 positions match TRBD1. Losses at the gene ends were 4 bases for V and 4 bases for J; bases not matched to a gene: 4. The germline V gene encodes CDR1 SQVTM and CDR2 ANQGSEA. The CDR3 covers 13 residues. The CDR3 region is CSVAGGGYNEQFF. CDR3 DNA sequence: TGCAGCGTTGCAGGGGGTGGGTACAATGAGCAGTTCTTC.

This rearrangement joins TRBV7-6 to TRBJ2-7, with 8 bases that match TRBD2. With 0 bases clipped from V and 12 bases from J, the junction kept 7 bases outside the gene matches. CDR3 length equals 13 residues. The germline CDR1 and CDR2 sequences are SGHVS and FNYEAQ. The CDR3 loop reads CASSLALTGGWYF. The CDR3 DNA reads TGTGCCAGCAGCTTAGCTCTAACGGGGGGGTGGTACTTC.

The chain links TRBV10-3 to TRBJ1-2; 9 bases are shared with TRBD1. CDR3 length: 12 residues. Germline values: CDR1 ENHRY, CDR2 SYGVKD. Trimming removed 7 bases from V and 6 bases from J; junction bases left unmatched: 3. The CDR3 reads CAITRTGDGYTF. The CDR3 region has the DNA TGTGCCATCACTCGGACAGGGGATGGCTACACCTTC.

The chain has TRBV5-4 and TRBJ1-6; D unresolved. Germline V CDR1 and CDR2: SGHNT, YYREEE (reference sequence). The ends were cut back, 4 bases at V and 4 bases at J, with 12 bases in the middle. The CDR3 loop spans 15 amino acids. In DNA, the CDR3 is TGTGCCAGCAGCGCGGGCAGCCCATATAATTCACCCCTCCACTTT. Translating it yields CASSAGSPYNSPLHF.

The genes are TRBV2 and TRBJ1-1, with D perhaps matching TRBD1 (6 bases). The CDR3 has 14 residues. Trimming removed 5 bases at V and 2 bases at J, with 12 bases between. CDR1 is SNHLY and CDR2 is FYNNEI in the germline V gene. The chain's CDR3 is CASSTRDINTEAFF. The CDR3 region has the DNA TGTGCCAGCAGTACCCGGGACATAAACACTGAAGCTTTCTTT.

The CDR3 here is CASTPQGGLAGVEQFF. The CDR3 nucleotides read TGTGCCAGCACCCCCCAGGGGGGACTAGCGGGGGTTGAGCAGTTCTTC. This rearrangement joins TRBV7-2 to TRBJ2-1; the match to TRBD2 covers 14 bases. Germline V gives CDR1 SGHTA, CDR2 FQGNSA. The CDR3 runs 16 residues. J lost 9 bases, V lost 7 bases, and 11 bases had no gene match. Full variable domain (rest looked up from reference TRBV7-2 and TRBJ2-1): GAGVSQSPSNKVTEKGKDVELRCDPISGHTALYWYRQSLGQGLEFLIYFQGNSAPDKSGLPSDRFSAERTGGSVSTLTIQRTQQEDSAVYLCASTPQGGLAGVEQFFGPGTRLTVL.

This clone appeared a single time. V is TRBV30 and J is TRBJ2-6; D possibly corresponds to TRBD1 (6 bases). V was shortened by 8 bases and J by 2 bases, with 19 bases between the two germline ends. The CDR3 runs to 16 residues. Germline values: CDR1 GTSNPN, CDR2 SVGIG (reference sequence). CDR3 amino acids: CAHESQGIAGANVLTF. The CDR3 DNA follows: TGTGCCCATGAGTCCCAGGGGATAGCTGGGGCCAACGTCCTGACTTTC.

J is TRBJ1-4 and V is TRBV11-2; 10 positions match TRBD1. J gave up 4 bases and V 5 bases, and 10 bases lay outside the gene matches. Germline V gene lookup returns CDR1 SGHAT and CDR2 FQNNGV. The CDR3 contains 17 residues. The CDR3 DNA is TGTGCCAGCAGCCGCCCCGGGACAGGGGAGAGTAATGAAAAACTGTTTTTT. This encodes CASSRPGTGESNEKLFF.

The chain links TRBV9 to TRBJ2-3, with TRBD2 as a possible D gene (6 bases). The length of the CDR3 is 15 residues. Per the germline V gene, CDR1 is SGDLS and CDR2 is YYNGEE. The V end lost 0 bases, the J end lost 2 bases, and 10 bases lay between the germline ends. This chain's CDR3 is CASSVGGGNTDTQYF. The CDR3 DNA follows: TGTGCCAGCAGCGTAGGTGGGGGGAACACAGATACGCAGTATTTT.

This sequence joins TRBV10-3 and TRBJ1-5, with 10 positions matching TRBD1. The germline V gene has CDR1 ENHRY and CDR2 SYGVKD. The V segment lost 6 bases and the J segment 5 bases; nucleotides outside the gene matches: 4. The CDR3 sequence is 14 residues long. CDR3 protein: CAIRGTGEDQPQHF. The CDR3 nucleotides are TGTGCCATCAGAGGGACAGGGGAGGATCAGCCCCAGCATTTT.

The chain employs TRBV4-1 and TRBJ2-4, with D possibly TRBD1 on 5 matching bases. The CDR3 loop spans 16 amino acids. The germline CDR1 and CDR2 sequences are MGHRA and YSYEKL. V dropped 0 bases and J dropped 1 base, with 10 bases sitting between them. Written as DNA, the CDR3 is TGCGCCAGCAGCCAAGATCCCCAGGGCGCCAAAAACATTCAGTACTTC. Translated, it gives CASSQDPQGAKNIQYF.

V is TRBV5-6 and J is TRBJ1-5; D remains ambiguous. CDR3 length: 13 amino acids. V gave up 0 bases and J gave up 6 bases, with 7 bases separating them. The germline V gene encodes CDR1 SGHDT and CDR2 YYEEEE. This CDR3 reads CASSLGHVQPQHF. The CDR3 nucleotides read TGTGCCAGCAGCTTGGGGCACGTTCAGCCCCAGCATTTT.

CDR3 nucleotides: TGTGCCAGCAGGAGGGACATCCACGAGCAGTACTTC. It specifies CASRRDIHEQYF. The chain recombines TRBV28 with TRBJ2-7, with D possibly TRBD1 on 6 matching bases. V lost 6 bases and J 5 bases, leaving 11 bases between the germline ends. From germline, CDR1 is MDHEN and CDR2 SYDVKM. CDR3 length: 12 amino acids.

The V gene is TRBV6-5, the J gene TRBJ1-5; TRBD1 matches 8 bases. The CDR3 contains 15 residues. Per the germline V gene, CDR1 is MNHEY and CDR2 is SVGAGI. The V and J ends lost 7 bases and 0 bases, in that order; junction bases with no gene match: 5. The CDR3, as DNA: TGTGCCAGCACTTGGACAGGGACTAGCAATCAGCCCCAGCATTTT. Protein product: CASTWTGTSNQPQHF.

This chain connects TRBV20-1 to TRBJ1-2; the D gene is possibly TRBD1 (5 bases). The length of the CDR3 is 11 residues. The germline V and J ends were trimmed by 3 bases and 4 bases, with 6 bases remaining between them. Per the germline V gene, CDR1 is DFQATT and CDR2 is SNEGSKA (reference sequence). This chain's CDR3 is CSARQGYGYTF. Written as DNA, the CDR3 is TGCAGTGCTAGGCAGGGCTATGGCTACACCTTC.

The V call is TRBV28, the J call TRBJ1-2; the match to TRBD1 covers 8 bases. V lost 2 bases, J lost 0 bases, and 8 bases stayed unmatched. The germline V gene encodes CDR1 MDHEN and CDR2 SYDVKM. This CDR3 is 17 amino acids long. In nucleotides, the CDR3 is TGTGCCAGCAGTTTACTACAGGGGGATGGGGCTAACTATGGCTACACCTTC. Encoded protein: CASSLLQGDGANYGYTF.

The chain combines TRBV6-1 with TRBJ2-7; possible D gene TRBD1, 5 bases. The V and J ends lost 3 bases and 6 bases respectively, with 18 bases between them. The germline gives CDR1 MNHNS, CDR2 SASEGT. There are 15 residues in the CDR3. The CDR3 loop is CASSDLQARSAEQYF. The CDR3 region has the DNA TGTGCCAGCAGTGATTTACAGGCCCGATCCGCCGAGCAGTACTTC.

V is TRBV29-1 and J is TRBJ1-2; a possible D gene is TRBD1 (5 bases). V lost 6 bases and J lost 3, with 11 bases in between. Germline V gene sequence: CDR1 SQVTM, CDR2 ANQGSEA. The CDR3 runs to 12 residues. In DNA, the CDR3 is TGCAGCGTCTCGGAGACAGACTATGGCTACACCTTC. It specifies CSVSETDYGYTF.

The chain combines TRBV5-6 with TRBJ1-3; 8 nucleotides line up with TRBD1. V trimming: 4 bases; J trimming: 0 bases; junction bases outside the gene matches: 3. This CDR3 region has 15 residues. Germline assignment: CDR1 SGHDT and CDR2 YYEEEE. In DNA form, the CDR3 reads TGTGCCAGCAGCGTGGGGACAGGCTCTGGAAACACCATATATTTT. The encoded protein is CASSVGTGSGNTIYF.

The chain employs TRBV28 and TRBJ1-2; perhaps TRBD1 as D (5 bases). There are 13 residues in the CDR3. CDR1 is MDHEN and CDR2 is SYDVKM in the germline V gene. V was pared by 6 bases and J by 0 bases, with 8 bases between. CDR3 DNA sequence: TGTGCCAGCAGCACCAGGGCTAACTATGGCTACACCTTC. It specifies CASSTRANYGYTF.

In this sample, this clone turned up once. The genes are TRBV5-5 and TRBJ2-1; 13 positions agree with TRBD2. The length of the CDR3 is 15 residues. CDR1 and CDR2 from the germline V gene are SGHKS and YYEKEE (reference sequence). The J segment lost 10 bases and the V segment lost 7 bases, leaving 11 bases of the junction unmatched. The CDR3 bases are TGTGCCAGCCGACCAACTAGCGGGGGGGCTACCGAGCAGTTCTTC. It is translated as CASRPTSGGATEQFF.

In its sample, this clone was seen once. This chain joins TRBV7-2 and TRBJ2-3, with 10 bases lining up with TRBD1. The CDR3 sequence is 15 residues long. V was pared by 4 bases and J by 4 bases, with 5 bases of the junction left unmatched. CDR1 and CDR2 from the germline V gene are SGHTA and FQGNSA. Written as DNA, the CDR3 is TGTGCCAGCAGCTGGTCCGGGACAGGGGCAGATACGCAGTATTTT. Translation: CASSWSGTGADTQYF. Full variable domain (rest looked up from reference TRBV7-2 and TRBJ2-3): GAGVSQSPSNKVTEKGKDVELRCDPISGHTALYWYRQSLGQGLEFLIYFQGNSAPDKSGLPSDRFSAERTGGSVSTLTIQRTQQEDSAVYLCASSWSGTGADTQYFGPGTRLTVL.

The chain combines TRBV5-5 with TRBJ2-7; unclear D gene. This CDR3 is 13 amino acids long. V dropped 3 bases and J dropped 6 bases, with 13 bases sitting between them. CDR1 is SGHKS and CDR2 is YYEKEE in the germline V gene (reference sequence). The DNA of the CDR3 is TGTGCCAGCAGCTCCATGGTCGATAGCGAGCAGTACTTC. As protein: CASSSMVDSEQYF.

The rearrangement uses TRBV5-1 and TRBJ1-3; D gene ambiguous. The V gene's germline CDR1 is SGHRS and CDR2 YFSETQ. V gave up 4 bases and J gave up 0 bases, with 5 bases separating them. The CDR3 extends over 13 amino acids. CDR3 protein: CASSPISGNTIYF. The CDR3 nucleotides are TGCGCCAGCAGCCCAATCTCTGGAAACACCATATATTTT.

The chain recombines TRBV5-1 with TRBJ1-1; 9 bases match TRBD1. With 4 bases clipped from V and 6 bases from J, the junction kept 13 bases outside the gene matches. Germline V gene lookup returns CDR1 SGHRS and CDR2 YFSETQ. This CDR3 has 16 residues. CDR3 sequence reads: CASSVGRTGVEAEAFF. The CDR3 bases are TGCGCCAGCAGCGTGGGCCGGACAGGGGTGGAGGCTGAAGCTTTCTTT. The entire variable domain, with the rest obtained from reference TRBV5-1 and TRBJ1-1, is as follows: KAGVTQTPRYLIKTRGQQVTLSCSPISGHRSVSWYQQTPGQGLQFLFEYFSETQRNKGNFPGRFSGRQFSNSRSEMNVSTLELGDSALYLCASSVGRTGVEAEAFFGQGTRLTVV.